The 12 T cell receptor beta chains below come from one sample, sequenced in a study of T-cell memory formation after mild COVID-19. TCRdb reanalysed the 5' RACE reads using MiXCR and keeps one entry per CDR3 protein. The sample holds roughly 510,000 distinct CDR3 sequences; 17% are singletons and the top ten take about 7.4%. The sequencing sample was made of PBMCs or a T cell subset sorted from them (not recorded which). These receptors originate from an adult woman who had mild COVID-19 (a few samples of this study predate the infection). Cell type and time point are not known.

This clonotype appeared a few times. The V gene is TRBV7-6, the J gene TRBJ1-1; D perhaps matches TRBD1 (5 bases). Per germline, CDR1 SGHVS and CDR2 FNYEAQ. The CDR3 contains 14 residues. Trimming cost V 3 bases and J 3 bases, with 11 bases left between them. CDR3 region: CASSLTMGHTEAFF. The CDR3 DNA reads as TGTGCCAGCAGCTTGACGATGGGGCACACTGAAGCTTTCTTT.

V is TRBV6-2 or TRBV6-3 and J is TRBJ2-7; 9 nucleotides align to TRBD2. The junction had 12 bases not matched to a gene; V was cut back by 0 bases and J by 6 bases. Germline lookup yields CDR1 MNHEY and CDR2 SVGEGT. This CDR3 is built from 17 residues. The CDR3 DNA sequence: TGTGCCAGCAGTTACTCCCTATTGCGGGAGGGCCTCCGCGAGCAGTACTTC. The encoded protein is CASSYSLLREGLREQYF.

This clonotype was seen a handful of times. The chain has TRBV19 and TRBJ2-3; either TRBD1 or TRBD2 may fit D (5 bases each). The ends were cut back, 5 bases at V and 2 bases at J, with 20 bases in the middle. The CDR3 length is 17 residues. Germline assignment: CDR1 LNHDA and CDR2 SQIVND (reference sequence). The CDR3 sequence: CASSSRGLVTPTDTQYF. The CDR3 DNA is TGTGCCAGTAGTTCCCGGGGCCTAGTAACCCCCACAGATACGCAGTATTTT.

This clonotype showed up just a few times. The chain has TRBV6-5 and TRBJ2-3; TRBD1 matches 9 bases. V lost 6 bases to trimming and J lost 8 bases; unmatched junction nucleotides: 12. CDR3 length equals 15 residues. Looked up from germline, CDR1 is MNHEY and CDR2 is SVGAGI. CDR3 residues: CASRRVTGGAGTQYF. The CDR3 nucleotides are TGTGCCAGCAGGCGGGTGACAGGGGGGGCCGGTACGCAGTATTTT.

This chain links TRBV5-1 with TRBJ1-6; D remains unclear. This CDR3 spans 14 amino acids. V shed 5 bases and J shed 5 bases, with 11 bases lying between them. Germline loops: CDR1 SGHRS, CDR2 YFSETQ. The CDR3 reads CASRYSDHNSPLHF. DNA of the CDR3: TGCGCCAGCAGATATTCGGACCATAATTCACCCCTCCACTTT.

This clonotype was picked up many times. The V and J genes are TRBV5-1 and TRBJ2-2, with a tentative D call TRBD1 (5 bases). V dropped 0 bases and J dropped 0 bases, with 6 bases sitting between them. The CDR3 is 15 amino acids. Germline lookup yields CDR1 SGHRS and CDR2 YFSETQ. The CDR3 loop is CASSLEGTNTGELFF. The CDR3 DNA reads TGCGCCAGCAGCTTGGAGGGGACGAACACCGGGGAGCTGTTTTTT.

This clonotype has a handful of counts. CDR3 bases: TGTGCCAGCACCCCCTCGGCTAGCGGCGTTACCTACGAGCAGTACTTC. Its protein is CASTPSASGVTYEQYF. The chain links TRBV3-1 to TRBJ2-7; 7 bases align to TRBD2. CDR3 length: 16 residues. The V and J ends lost 7 bases and 2 bases, in that order; junction bases with no gene match: 14. Germline assignment: CDR1 LGHDT and CDR2 YNNKEL (reference sequence).

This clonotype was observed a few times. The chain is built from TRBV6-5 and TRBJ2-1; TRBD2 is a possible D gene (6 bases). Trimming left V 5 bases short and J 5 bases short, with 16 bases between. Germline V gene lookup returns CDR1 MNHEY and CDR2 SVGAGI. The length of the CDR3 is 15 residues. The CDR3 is CASSPGAGLDNEQFF. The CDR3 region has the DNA TGTGCCAGCAGTCCCGGGGCGGGGTTGGACAATGAGCAGTTCTTC.

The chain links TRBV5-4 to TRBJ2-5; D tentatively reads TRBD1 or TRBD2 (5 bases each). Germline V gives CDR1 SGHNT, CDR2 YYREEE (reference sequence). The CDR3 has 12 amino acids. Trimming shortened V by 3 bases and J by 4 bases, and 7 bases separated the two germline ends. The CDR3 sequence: CASSWDRETQYF. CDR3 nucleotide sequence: TGTGCCAGCAGCTGGGACCGAGAGACCCAGTACTTC. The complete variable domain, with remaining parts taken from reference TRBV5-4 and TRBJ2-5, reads ETGVTQSPTHLIKTRGQQVTLRCSSQSGHNTVSWYQQALGQGPQFIFQYYREEENGRGNFPPRFSGLQFPNYSSELNVNALELDDSALYLCASSWDRETQYFGPGTRLLVL.

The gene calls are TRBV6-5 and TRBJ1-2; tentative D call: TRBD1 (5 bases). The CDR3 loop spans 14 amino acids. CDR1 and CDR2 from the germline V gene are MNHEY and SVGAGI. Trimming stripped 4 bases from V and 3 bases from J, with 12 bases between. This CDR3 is CASSSAAGYYGYTF. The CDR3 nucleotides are TGTGCCAGCAGTTCCGCCGCAGGGTACTATGGCTACACCTTC.

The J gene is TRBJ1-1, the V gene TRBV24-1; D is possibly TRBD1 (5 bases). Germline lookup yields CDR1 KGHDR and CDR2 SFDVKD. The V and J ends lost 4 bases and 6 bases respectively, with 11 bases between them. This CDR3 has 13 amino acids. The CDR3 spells CATSDHPGAEAFF. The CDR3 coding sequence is TGTGCCACCAGTGACCACCCGGGGGCTGAAGCTTTCTTT.

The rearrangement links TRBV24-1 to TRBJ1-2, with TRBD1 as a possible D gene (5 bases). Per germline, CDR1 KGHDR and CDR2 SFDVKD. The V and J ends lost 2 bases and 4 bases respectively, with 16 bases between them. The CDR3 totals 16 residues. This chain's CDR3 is CATSDSAVSQGYGYTF. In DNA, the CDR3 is TGTGCCACCAGTGATTCGGCGGTCAGTCAGGGCTATGGCTACACCTTC.